Shown below are 19 T cell receptor beta chains from a single sample sequenced in a study of human T cells and chemical hapten exposure (dated by TCRdb to about 2021). Per the publication, the time point label means: pre-sensitization, week 0. Per the publication, the treatment or condition label means: therapeutic diphenylcyclopropenone sensitization with weekly scalp DPC. The library relied on RACE. The instrument was a NextSeq 500. TCRdb reanalyzed the raw reads on its own, using fastp at Q25 for trimming and MiXCR for clone calling, and kept in-frame beta chains. Rows merge per CDR3 protein into single entries with the most common DNA and genes. The sample includes under 200,000 distinct CDR3 sequences, with roughly 30% observed a single time. The ten largest make up 2.5% to 3.5% of the sample. Sequences were derived from whole blood, sampled in connection with sensitization to the hapten diphenylcyclopropenone (DPC). These receptors were taken from a woman aged 30 to 39 with alopecia areata. Some clones in this sample may be carry-over from other donors' samples.

J is TRBJ2-7 and V is TRBV4-1; 10 nucleotides line up with TRBD2. Losses at the gene ends were 1 base for V and 4 bases for J; bases not matched to a gene: 13. Per germline, CDR1 MGHRA and CDR2 YSYEKL. There are 18 residues in the CDR3. This CDR3 reads CASSQGASSGSVGYEQYF. CDR3 in DNA: TGCGCCAGCAGCCAAGGCGCTTCTAGCGGGAGCGTCGGGTACGAGCAGTACTTC.

The chain has TRBV7-2 and TRBJ1-5, with TRBD1 as a possible D gene (5 bases). The germline V and J ends were trimmed by 5 bases and 2 bases, with 13 bases remaining between them. The germline V gene has CDR1 SGHTA and CDR2 FQGNSA. This CDR3 spans 15 amino acids. The CDR3 DNA reads TGTGCCAGCAGCCCACAGGCCTGGGGCAATCAGCCCCAGCATTTT. Translation: CASSPQAWGNQPQHF.

The DNA for the CDR3 is TGCAGTGCCAAGGATTCGCAAGCTACTGAAGCTTTCTTT. This translates into CSAKDSQATEAFF. The V and J genes are TRBV20-1 and TRBJ1-1; D is ambiguous. Trimming stripped 6 bases from V and 5 bases from J, with 16 bases between. The CDR3 consists of 13 residues. The germline V gene encodes CDR1 DFQATT and CDR2 SNEGSKA (reference sequence).

This chain links TRBV29-1 with TRBJ1-1, with 8 bases matching TRBD1. Germline values: CDR1 SQVTM, CDR2 ANQGSEA. This CDR3 contains 12 residues. DNA of the CDR3: TGCAGTGGGGACAGGTCGAACACTGAAGCTTTCTTT. Residues: CSGDRSNTEAFF.

This chain uses TRBV28 with TRBJ2-6, with D possibly matching TRBD1 (5 bases). V dropped 2 bases and J dropped 4 bases, with 12 bases sitting between them. Germline lookup yields CDR1 MDHEN and CDR2 SYDVKM. The CDR3 covers 16 residues. CDR3 DNA sequence: TGTGCCAGCAGTTTAAGTTCCAGGGCCGGGGCCAACGTCCTGACTTTC. The encoded protein is CASSLSSRAGANVLTF.

A few counts support this clonotype. V and J are TRBV5-5 and TRBJ1-4; no reliable D call. Germline V gives CDR1 SGHKS, CDR2 YYEKEE (reference sequence). The CDR3 is made up of 17 amino acids. V shed 6 bases and J shed 0 bases, with 18 bases lying between them. The CDR3 region has the DNA TGTGCCAGCAACCCAAGGGAAAGAGAGGCAACTAATGAAAAACTGTTTTTT. This sequence encodes CASNPREREATNEKLFF.

This clonotype was seen only a few times. The chain is built from TRBV28 and TRBJ2-3, with TRBD2 matching 10 bases. The length of the CDR3 is 17 residues. Germline V gene lookup returns CDR1 MDHEN and CDR2 SYDVKM. V shed 2 bases and J 2 bases; nucleotides not matched to a gene: 7. CDR3 sequence reads: CASSLVSSGRVTDTQYF. In DNA form, the CDR3 reads TGTGCCAGCAGTTTAGTTTCCAGCGGGAGGGTCACAGATACGCAGTATTTT.

The genes are TRBV28 and TRBJ2-7; a possible D gene is TRBD2 (6 bases). Trimming took off 6 bases at V and 3 bases at J, with 12 bases between the two ends. CDR1 and CDR2 from the germline V gene are MDHEN and SYDVKM. The CDR3 spans 13 residues. CDR3 sequence reads: CASSPGLNYEQYF. The CDR3 DNA is TGTGCCAGCAGCCCGGGACTGAACTACGAGCAGTACTTC.

Only a few counts were recorded for this clonotype. The rearrangement links TRBV28 to TRBJ1-6; the D is unclear. V lost 5 bases and J lost 5, with 10 bases in between. This CDR3 is 14 amino acids long. Germline V gene lookup returns CDR1 MDHEN and CDR2 SYDVKM. This chain's CDR3 is CASSLPRNNSPLHF. In nucleotides, the CDR3 is TGTGCCAGCAGTCTACCCAGGAATAATTCACCCCTCCACTTT.

There are a few counts of this clonotype. The V call is TRBV2, the J call TRBJ2-7; either TRBD1 or TRBD2 may supply D (5 bases each). The CDR3 has 15 residues. Trimming cost V 5 bases and J 3 bases, with 17 bases left between them. Germline V gene data show CDR1 as SNHLY and CDR2 as FYNNEI. In nucleotides, the CDR3 is TGTGCCAGCAGTACCCGGGACCGTGGACGCTACGAGCAGTACTTC. This translates into CASSTRDRGRYEQYF.

CDR3 region: CASSYQHSGAEAFF. CDR3 DNA sequence: TGTGCCAGCAGTTACCAACACTCGGGGGCTGAAGCTTTCTTT. The V call is TRBV6-2 or TRBV6-3, the J call TRBJ1-1; possible D gene TRBD1, 5 bases. The length of the CDR3 is 14 residues. Germline assignment: CDR1 MNHEY and CDR2 SVGEGT. V shed 2 bases and J shed 6 bases, with 13 bases lying between them.

This clonotype appeared a few times. The rearrangement uses TRBV4-1 and TRBJ1-1; TRBD1 matches 8 bases. V lost 0 bases to trimming and J lost 6 bases; unmatched junction nucleotides: 0. CDR3 length: 13 residues. Germline-derived CDR1 and CDR2 are MGHRA and YSYEKL. CDR3 amino acids: CASSQDRGPEAFF. CDR3 nucleotide sequence: TGCGCCAGCAGCCAAGACAGGGGGCCTGAAGCTTTCTTT.

This chain connects TRBV12-3 or TRBV12-4 to TRBJ2-1; TRBD2 is a possible D gene (6 bases). V lost 8 bases, J lost 4 bases, and 18 bases lay in between. The CDR3 runs 15 residues. This CDR3 reads CASERALGLYNEQFF. CDR3 nucleotides: TGTGCCAGCGAGCGGGCGTTGGGGCTTTACAATGAGCAGTTCTTC.

This clonotype has just a few counts. The chain combines TRBV7-2 with TRBJ2-5, with 8 bases lining up with TRBD2. Germline lookup yields CDR1 SGHTA and CDR2 FQGNSA. V shed 2 bases, J shed 3 bases, and the junction held 8 bases outside the gene matches. CDR3 length equals 16 residues. This chain's CDR3 is CASSLSWRGVKETQYF. Here the CDR3 DNA reads TGTGCCAGCAGCTTAAGTTGGCGGGGGGTTAAAGAGACCCAGTACTTC.

This clonotype was found many times. This chain connects TRBV29-1 to TRBJ2-2, with D possibly being TRBD1 (5 bases). With 4 bases removed from V and 2 bases from J, the gap between germline ends came to 8 bases. Germline V CDR1 and CDR2: SQVTM, ANQGSEA. There are 13 residues in the CDR3. The CDR3 DNA sequence: TGCAGCGTTGCGACAGACAACACCGGGGAGCTGTTTTTT. Protein sequence: CSVATDNTGELFF.

This clonotype was recorded a few times. The genes are TRBV10-2 and TRBJ2-3, with TRBD1 matching over 7 bases. V trimming: 5 bases; J trimming: 7 bases; junction bases outside the gene matches: 9. The germline V gene encodes CDR1 WSHSY and CDR2 SAAADI. There are 14 residues in the CDR3. The CDR3 DNA is TGCGCCAGCAGTAGGGACAGCCCGAGGAATACGCAGTATTTT. The encoded protein is CASSRDSPRNTQYF.

The CDR3 loop is CASSQGGNSPLHF. The CDR3 DNA follows: TGTGCCAGCAGTCAGGGGGGAAATTCACCCCTCCACTTT. This chain connects TRBV27 to TRBJ1-6; 7 nucleotides agree with TRBD1. CDR1 and CDR2 (germline): MNHEY, SMNVEV (reference sequence). The length of the CDR3 is 13 residues. Unmatched junction bases numbered 2, after V lost 5 bases and J lost 7 bases.

This clonotype was observed a few times. V and J are TRBV7-8 and TRBJ2-4; 13 nucleotides line up with TRBD2. The CDR3 extends over 20 amino acids. Trimming at V came to 0 bases and at J to 0 bases, leaving 8 bases not matched to a gene. Germline loops: CDR1 SGHVS, CDR2 FQNEAQ. CDR3 in amino acids: CASSLAAGLAGQVAKNIQYF. CDR3 in DNA: TGTGCCAGCAGCTTAGCGGCGGGACTAGCGGGACAGGTAGCCAAAAACATTCAGTACTTC.

In this sample, this clonotype turned up once. V and J are TRBV7-2 and TRBJ1-5, with 7 bases fitting TRBD1. CDR3 length equals 17 residues. J was trimmed by 1 base and V by 0 bases; bases with no gene match: 6. The germline CDR1 and CDR2 sequences are SGHTA and FQGNSA. The DNA of the CDR3 is TGTGCCAGCAGCTTAGCGCCAGGGGGACGGAGCAATCAGCCCCAGCATTTT. Translated, it gives CASSLAPGGRSNQPQHF.